This T cell receptor (beta chain) was recovered during a study of blood T cell repertoires in COVID-19. The overall study: PBMCs, B-cell-depleted T cells, or T cells were the source of the cDNA or gDNA that made up the material.

This CDR3 spans 16 amino acids. V lost 5 bases, J lost 0 bases, and 14 bases lay in between. Germline CDR1 and CDR2: MNHEY and SVGEGT. This clone was detected once. Original analysis: Amplification of reference gene primers was used by the study to estimate nucleated cell counts. Sequencing used immunoSEQ multiplex PCR; TCRdb keeps in-frame clones, though not all of them. The V and J calls and clone size were taken over from that table, and D and trimming were inferred from the DNA. In the table there are about 190,000 clones, under 85% of which are singletons. This chain links TRBV6-2 or TRBV6-3 with TRBJ1-5, with D tentatively TRBD1 (6 bases). This receptor was taken from a man in his fifties or sixties with active or convalescent COVID-19. Sequences were obtained from peripheral blood. The CDR3 DNA reads as TGTGCCAGCAGTCCCCCGGACAGATATAGCAATCAGCCCCAGCATTTT. Translation gives CASSPPDRYSNQPQHF.